This TCR beta chain was obtained from a study of T-cell reconstitution after alpha-beta-depleted transplantation in children. Preparing the TCRbeta library involved the use of unique molecular identifiers. TCRdb reanalysed the PCR reads using MiXCR and keeps one entry per CDR3 protein. This sample has 420,000 or so distinct CDR3 sequences, with about 11% found just once. This clonotype appeared many times. The CDR3 totals 16 residues. Germline V lookup: CDR1 DFQATT, CDR2 SNEGSKA (reference sequence). Trimming removed 0 bases at V and 1 base at J, with 13 bases between. This TCR was recovered from a human donor who donated a stem cell graft to a child with acute myeloid leukemia. The sample consisted of PBMCs from the stem cell graft donor, taken from the stem cell graft. This chain connects TRBV20-1 to TRBJ1-5; TRBD1 is a possible D gene (5 bases). The CDR3 DNA follows: TGCAGTGCTAGAGAGTATGGAGCAGGGAGCAATCAGCCCCAGCATTTT. This translates into CSAREYGAGSNQPQHF.